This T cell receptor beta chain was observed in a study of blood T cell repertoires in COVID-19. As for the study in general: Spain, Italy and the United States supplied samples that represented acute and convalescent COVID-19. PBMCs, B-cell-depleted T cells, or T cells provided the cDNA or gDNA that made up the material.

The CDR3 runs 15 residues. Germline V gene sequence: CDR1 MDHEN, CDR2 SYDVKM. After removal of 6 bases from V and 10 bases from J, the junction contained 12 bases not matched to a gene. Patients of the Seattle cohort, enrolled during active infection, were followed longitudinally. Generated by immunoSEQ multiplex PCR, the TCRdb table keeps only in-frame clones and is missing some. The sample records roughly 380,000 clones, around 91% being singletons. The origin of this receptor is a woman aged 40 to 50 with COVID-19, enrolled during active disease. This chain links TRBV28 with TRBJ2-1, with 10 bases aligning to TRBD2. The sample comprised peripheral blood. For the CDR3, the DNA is TGTGCCAGCAGCCAGACTAGCGGGTCCCGAGGGGAGCAGTTCTTC. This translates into CASSQTSGSRGEQFF.